A selection of T cell receptor beta chains follows, all from one sample in a study of shared clonotypes between healthy human individuals. The assay was immunoSEQ multiplex PCR, and TCRdb's table has in-frame clones only and misses some. Of 660,000 or so clones listed, around 96% are singletons. Material: naive CD8+ T cells sorted from blood. These receptors all come from a woman in her twenties or thirties in good health. Each CDR3 is given with its conserved first and last residue. D genes are given only for firm matches. Not all rows give a size; the values are once, few, many and, for expanded clones, a class.

D gene: -
V gene: TRBV5-6
J gene: TRBJ2-7
clone size: -
CDR3 DNA: TGTGCCAGCAGCTTAGGGGGAAACTACGAGCAGTACTTC
CDR3 protein: CASSLGGNYEQYF

D gene: TRBD1
V gene: TRBV2
J gene: TRBJ2-1
clone size: once
CDR3 DNA: TGTGCCAGCAGGGGGACAGAGGACAATGAGCAGTTCTTC
CDR3 protein: CASRGTEDNEQFF

D gene: -
V gene: TRBV6-5
J gene: TRBJ1-2
clone size: -
CDR3 DNA: TGTGCCAGCAGTTACGATGGAGATGGCTACACCTTC
CDR3 protein: CASSYDGDGYTF

D gene: TRBD1
V gene: TRBV15
J gene: TRBJ2-7
clone size: once
CDR3 DNA: TGTGCCACCAGCAGCACCGCGACAGGGATCTACGAGCAGTACTTC
CDR3 protein: CATSSTATGIYEQYF

D gene: -
V gene: TRBV7-8
J gene: TRBJ2-2
clone size: -
CDR3 DNA: TGTGCCAGCAGCTTCTTGCAGGAAAACACCGGGGAGCTGTTTTTT
CDR3 protein: CASSFLQENTGELFF

D gene: -
V gene: TRBV28
J gene: TRBJ2-1
clone size: -
CDR3 DNA: TGTGCCAGCAGTTTGATTTACAATGAGCAGTTCTTC
CDR3 protein: CASSLIYNEQFF

D gene: TRBD1
V gene: TRBV28
J gene: TRBJ2-1
clone size: -
CDR3 DNA: TGTGCCAGCAGCCTGGGGACAGGGGGGGCCTGGTCCTACAATGAGCAGTTCTTC
CDR3 protein: CASSLGTGGAWSYNEQFF

D gene: TRBD2
V gene: TRBV2
J gene: TRBJ2-3
clone size: -
CDR3 DNA: TGTGCCAGCAGCCAACTAGCGGCTAGCACAGATACGCAGTATTTT
CDR3 protein: CASSQLAASTDTQYF

D gene: -
V gene: TRBV27
J gene: TRBJ1-2
clone size: -
CDR3 DNA: TGTGCCAGCAGACCGCCGGGCTTTAACTATGGCTACACCTTC
CDR3 protein: CASRPPGFNYGYTF

D gene: TRBD1
V gene: TRBV27
J gene: TRBJ1-5
clone size: -
CDR3 DNA: TGTGCCAGCAGTTTAGGGACAGGGGGGCGAGGTCAGCCCCAGCATTTT
CDR3 protein: CASSLGTGGRGQPQHF

D gene: -
V gene: TRBV19
J gene: TRBJ1-5
clone size: -
CDR3 DNA: TGTGCCAGTAGTCCTCCTGAGTCTCAGCCCCAGCATTTT
CDR3 protein: CASSPPESQPQHF

D gene: -
V gene: TRBV28
J gene: TRBJ2-5
clone size: -
CDR3 DNA: TGTGCCAGCATCCAGAGCGGTTTAGAGACCCAGTACTTC
CDR3 protein: CASIQSGLETQYF

D gene: -
V gene: TRBV19
J gene: TRBJ1-1
clone size: -
CDR3 DNA: TGTGCCAGTAGTATAGGGCCAAACACTGAAGCTTTCTTT
CDR3 protein: CASSIGPNTEAFF

D gene: TRBD2
V gene: TRBV2
J gene: TRBJ2-5
clone size: -
CDR3 DNA: TGTGCCAGCGGCGGGACTAGCGGGACAAAAGAGACCCAGTACTTC
CDR3 protein: CASGGTSGTKETQYF

D gene: TRBD1
V gene: TRBV19
J gene: TRBJ2-7
clone size: -
CDR3 DNA: TGTGCCAGTAGTTTCCCAGGGGGCACGTACGAGCAGTACTTC
CDR3 protein: CASSFPGGTYEQYF

D gene: TRBD1
V gene: TRBV7-3
J gene: TRBJ1-1
clone size: few
CDR3 DNA: TGTGCCAGCAGCGTACGGGGACAGGGAGGCACTGAAGCTTTCTTT
CDR3 protein: CASSVRGQGGTEAFF

D gene: -
V gene: TRBV9
J gene: TRBJ1-4
clone size: -
CDR3 DNA: TGTGCCAGCAGCCCACAGGGTCGAAATGAAAAACTGTTTTTT
CDR3 protein: CASSPQGRNEKLFF

D gene: -
V gene: TRBV28
J gene: TRBJ1-5
clone size: -
CDR3 DNA: TGTGCCAGCCATCCAACTGACCAGCCCCAGCATTTT
CDR3 protein: CASHPTDQPQHF

D gene: TRBD1
V gene: TRBV11-2
J gene: TRBJ2-2
clone size: -
CDR3 DNA: TGTGCCAGCAGCGGACCGGGACAGGGGAACACCGGGGAGCTGTTTTTT
CDR3 protein: CASSGPGQGNTGELFF

D gene: TRBD2
V gene: TRBV5-1
J gene: TRBJ2-5
clone size: -
CDR3 DNA: TGCGCCAGCAGCTCCGTCGGGTTAGCGGGAGGGCACCAAGAGACCCAGTACTTC
CDR3 protein: CASSSVGLAGGHQETQYF

D gene: -
V gene: TRBV14
J gene: TRBJ2-1
clone size: -
CDR3 DNA: TGTGCCAGCAGCCAAGGCCTACCGGGACTCAAGGATTATGAGCAGTTCTTC
CDR3 protein: CASSQGLPGLKDYEQFF

D gene: -
V gene: TRBV5-6
J gene: TRBJ1-2
clone size: -
CDR3 DNA: TGTGCCAGCAGCCGAGAAATGCAAGTCTATGGCTACACCTTC
CDR3 protein: CASSREMQVYGYTF

D gene: -
V gene: TRBV19
J gene: TRBJ2-7
clone size: -
CDR3 DNA: TGTGCCAGTAGCCCCCGGTGGCCCGGATGGCAGTACTTC
CDR3 protein: CASSPRWPGWQYF

D gene: -
V gene: TRBV10-1
J gene: TRBJ2-5
clone size: -
CDR3 DNA: TGCGCCAGCAGTGAAGGAACCAGGGGACAAGAGACCCAGTACTTC
CDR3 protein: CASSEGTRGQETQYF

D gene: -
V gene: TRBV28
J gene: TRBJ1-5
clone size: -
CDR3 DNA: TGTGCCAGCAGGCAGTCAATCGGACGGGGATCTCTGAGCAATCAGCCCCAGCATTTT
CDR3 protein: CASRQSIGRGSLSNQPQHF

D gene: -
V gene: TRBV19
J gene: TRBJ2-2
clone size: -
CDR3 DNA: TGTGCCAGTACCTTAAAGTGGACTCTGAACACCGGGGAGCTGTTTTTT
CDR3 protein: CASTLKWTLNTGELFF

D gene: TRBD1
V gene: TRBV30
J gene: TRBJ1-2
clone size: -
CDR3 DNA: TGTGCCTGGGGGGTCACCGGGACAGGCCTTATAGGCTACACCTTC
CDR3 protein: CAWGVTGTGLIGYTF

D gene: -
V gene: TRBV19
J gene: TRBJ1-2
clone size: -
CDR3 DNA: TGTGCCAGTAGTATATGGAACCCGGCTGGCTACACCTTC
CDR3 protein: CASSIWNPAGYTF

D gene: TRBD1
V gene: TRBV19
J gene: TRBJ1-1
clone size: -
CDR3 DNA: TGTGCCAGTAGTATGGAAGGGGGCGGGACTGAAGCTTTCTTT
CDR3 protein: CASSMEGGGTEAFF

D gene: TRBD2
V gene: TRBV29-1
J gene: TRBJ2-2
clone size: -
CDR3 DNA: TGCAGCGTACGTACTAGCGGGAGTATCACCGGGGAGCTGTTTTTT
CDR3 protein: CSVRTSGSITGELFF

D gene: -
V gene: TRBV28
J gene: TRBJ2-1
clone size: -
CDR3 DNA: TGTGCCAGCAGTGGAAACAGGCCGGCCAGGGTACATGAGCAGTTCTTC
CDR3 protein: CASSGNRPARVHEQFF

D gene: TRBD2
V gene: TRBV29-1
J gene: TRBJ2-1
clone size: -
CDR3 DNA: TGCAGCGCCCGACTAGCGGGAGAATTTGAGCAGTTCTTC
CDR3 protein: CSARLAGEFEQFF

D gene: -
V gene: TRBV5-4
J gene: TRBJ1-1
clone size: -
CDR3 DNA: TGTGCCAGCACCGCACCAATCGGAAACACTGAAGCTTTCTTT
CDR3 protein: CASTAPIGNTEAFF

D gene: TRBD1
V gene: TRBV27
J gene: TRBJ2-7
clone size: -
CDR3 DNA: TGTGCCAGCAGTTTAGCCAGGGGGCTCTCCTACGAGCAGTACTTC
CDR3 protein: CASSLARGLSYEQYF

D gene: -
V gene: TRBV4-2
J gene: TRBJ2-5
clone size: -
CDR3 DNA: TGTGCCAGCAGCCAAGGGAACTCCGGACAGCAAGAGACCCAGTACTTC
CDR3 protein: CASSQGNSGQQETQYF

D gene: -
V gene: TRBV27
J gene: TRBJ2-3
clone size: -
CDR3 DNA: TGTGCCAGCAGTTTATCGCTGGAAAGCACAGATACGCAGTATTTT
CDR3 protein: CASSLSLESTDTQYF

D gene: TRBD2
V gene: TRBV27
J gene: TRBJ2-1
clone size: -
CDR3 DNA: TGTGCCACGACGACACTGGCGGGAGGGTACAATGAGCAGTTCTTC
CDR3 protein: CATTTLAGGYNEQFF

D gene: TRBD1
V gene: TRBV6-6
J gene: TRBJ1-2
clone size: -
CDR3 DNA: TGTGCCAGCACCGACAGGGATGGCTACACCTTC
CDR3 protein: CASTDRDGYTF

D gene: TRBD1
V gene: TRBV28
J gene: TRBJ1-1
clone size: -
CDR3 DNA: TGTGCCAGCAGTTCGACAGGGTGGGACACTGAAGCTTTCTTT
CDR3 protein: CASSSTGWDTEAFF

D gene: TRBD1
V gene: TRBV6-1
J gene: TRBJ2-2
clone size: once
CDR3 DNA: TGTGCCAGCAGTGAAGGGACAGGGCAGAACACCGGGGAGCTGTTTTTT
CDR3 protein: CASSEGTGQNTGELFF

D gene: TRBD1
V gene: TRBV7-9
J gene: TRBJ2-7
clone size: -
CDR3 DNA: TGTGCCAGCGTCGGCGAGGGACAGCCAATCTACGAGCAGTACTTC
CDR3 protein: CASVGEGQPIYEQYF

D gene: -
V gene: TRBV7-3
J gene: TRBJ2-7
clone size: -
CDR3 DNA: TGTGCCAGTGCCTTTGGACCCGTCTACGAGCAGTACTTC
CDR3 protein: CASAFGPVYEQYF

D gene: -
V gene: TRBV16
J gene: TRBJ1-4
clone size: -
CDR3 DNA: TGTGCCAGCAGCAGGGAAGGAAAACTGTTTTTT
CDR3 protein: CASSREGKLFF

D gene: TRBD1
V gene: TRBV27
J gene: TRBJ2-5
clone size: -
CDR3 DNA: TGTGCCAGCAGTTTCAGGGGGAGTCTGGAGACCCAGTACTTC
CDR3 protein: CASSFRGSLETQYF

D gene: -
V gene: TRBV27
J gene: TRBJ1-5
clone size: -
CDR3 DNA: TGTGCCAGCAGTTTAGTGGGGGGCCACCAGCCCCAGCATTTT
CDR3 protein: CASSLVGGHQPQHF

D gene: -
V gene: TRBV7-9
J gene: TRBJ2-3
clone size: once
CDR3 DNA: TGTGCCAGCATTGGCGGTAGCACAGATACGCAGTATTTT
CDR3 protein: CASIGGSTDTQYF

D gene: TRBD2
V gene: TRBV27
J gene: TRBJ2-1
clone size: -
CDR3 DNA: TGTGCCAGCAGTCCAAGACTAGCGGGGGGGTACAATGAGCAGTTCTTC
CDR3 protein: CASSPRLAGGYNEQFF

D gene: TRBD2
V gene: TRBV4-1
J gene: TRBJ2-1
clone size: -
CDR3 DNA: TGCGCCAGCAGCCGTCTGGGGGAGGGAGTTAATGAGCAGTTCTTC
CDR3 protein: CASSRLGEGVNEQFF

D gene: -
V gene: TRBV2
J gene: TRBJ2-5
clone size: -
CDR3 DNA: TGTGCCAGCAGTGTTTTAGAGACCCAGTACTTC
CDR3 protein: CASSVLETQYF

D gene: -
V gene: TRBV4-1
J gene: TRBJ1-2
clone size: -
CDR3 DNA: TGCGCCAGCGGATCTGGGGCTTTATATGGCTACACCTTC
CDR3 protein: CASGSGALYGYTF

D gene: TRBD2
V gene: TRBV30
J gene: TRBJ2-3
clone size: -
CDR3 DNA: TGTGCCTGGGCCAGCGGGAGCGTTAGCACAGATACGCAGTATTTT
CDR3 protein: CAWASGSVSTDTQYF

D gene: -
V gene: TRBV14
J gene: TRBJ1-1
clone size: -
CDR3 DNA: TGTGCCAGCAGCCAAGAATTGAACACTGAAGCTTTCTTT
CDR3 protein: CASSQELNTEAFF

D gene: -
V gene: TRBV28
J gene: TRBJ1-1
clone size: -
CDR3 DNA: TGTGCCAGCAGCCGACTTTTGGGGCGCGGGGTTGAAGCTTTCTTT
CDR3 protein: CASSRLLGRGVEAFF